Detailed here is one T cell receptor (beta chain). This record comes from a study of control samples from healthy donors and cancer patients. Trimming cost V 6 bases and J 5 bases, with 13 bases left between them. This CDR3 comprises 13 residues. Germline values: CDR1 SGHTA, CDR2 FQGNSA. TCRdb's table, derived via immunoSEQ multiplex PCR, lists solely in-frame clones and lacks some. The sample shows about 140,000 clones, 91% of them seen only once. The chain joins TRBV7-2 to TRBJ2-5; D gene unclear. This clonotype was sampled from a man younger than 30 in good health. The sample was blood. In nucleotides, the CDR3 is TGTGCCAGCAGGGCGGACCCCCGGGAGACCCAGTACTTC. Its translation is CASRADPRETQYF.